One sample yielded the 26 T cell receptor beta chains listed below, sequenced in a study of blood T cells in healthy people across ages. A second PCR of 7 to 11 cycles used a sample-barcoded 5' primer and a J-beta primer mix. TCRdb reprocessed the 5' RACE reads with MiXCR, giving one entry per CDR3 protein. This table holds 1.5 million to 2 million distinct CDR3 sequences, 49% found once. The sequenced material came from blood. These receptors were taken from a woman in her thirties or forties in good health.

The V call is TRBV6-5, the J call TRBJ1-1, with D tentatively TRBD1 (5 bases). With 6 bases removed from V and 6 bases from J, the gap between germline ends came to 11 bases. CDR1 and CDR2 (germline): MNHEY, SVGAGI. This CDR3 region has 12 residues. CDR3 in DNA: TGTGCCAGCAGGTCCCTGGGGGCTGAAGCTTTCTTT. Protein: CASRSLGAEAFF.

The chain is built from TRBV4-2 and TRBJ1-1, with TRBD1 matching 8 bases. Looked up from germline, CDR1 is LGHNA and CDR2 is YNFKEQ. The CDR3 has 13 amino acids. V dropped 7 bases and J dropped 6; count of bases not matched to a gene: 7. This CDR3 reads CASKGQGPAEAFF. DNA of the CDR3: TGTGCCAGCAAAGGACAGGGTCCGGCTGAAGCTTTCTTT.

This clonotype was recorded a few times. This chain joins TRBV20-1 and TRBJ2-4, with TRBD2 matching over 12 bases. CDR3 length: 16 residues. Per the germline V gene, CDR1 is DFQATT and CDR2 is SNEGSKA (reference sequence). V lost 0 bases, J lost 4 bases, and 4 bases stayed unmatched. CDR3 in DNA: TGCAGTGCTAGAGACTCCACTAGCGGGGGGAAAAACATTCAGTACTTC. Protein sequence: CSARDSTSGGKNIQYF.

This clonotype was seen only a few times. The chain uses TRBV5-1 and TRBJ2-5, with D possibly being TRBD1 (6 bases). V lost 4 bases and J lost 4, with 20 bases in between. CDR1 SGHRS and CDR2 YFSETQ come from the germline V gene. CDR3 length equals 16 residues. CDR3 sequence: CASSRGPDRRRETQYF. DNA of the CDR3: TGCGCCAGCAGCCGCGGCCCTGACAGGAGACGAGAGACCCAGTACTTC.

V is TRBV5-1 and J is TRBJ2-5, with no clear D. The CDR3 is 15 residues long. Trimming left V 1 base short and J 2 bases short, with 12 bases between. Germline assignment: CDR1 SGHRS and CDR2 YFSETQ. The CDR3 spells CASSLWTDGQETQYF. The CDR3 bases are TGCGCCAGCAGCTTGTGGACGGATGGGCAAGAGACCCAGTACTTC.

This chain uses TRBV6-1 with TRBJ2-5; D is perhaps TRBD1 (6 bases). CDR1 is MNHNS and CDR2 is SASEGT in the germline V gene. V lost 7 bases and J lost 1, with 16 bases in between. The CDR3 runs 15 residues. The DNA for the CDR3 is TGTGCCAGCACTCGAGTAGGACAGTCCCAAGAGACCCAGTACTTC. This codes for CASTRVGQSQETQYF.

CDR3 in amino acids: CSVQGQGAYEQYF. The CDR3 bases are TGCAGCGTTCAAGGACAGGGGGCCTACGAGCAGTACTTC. The gene calls are TRBV29-1 and TRBJ2-7, with TRBD1 matching over 10 bases. Germline V gene sequence: CDR1 SQVTM, CDR2 ANQGSEA. The CDR3 has 13 amino acids. Trimming at V came to 5 bases and at J to 2 bases, leaving 3 bases not matched to a gene.

This clonotype was picked up a small number of times. The chain employs TRBV18 and TRBJ1-2, with unresolved D. V was pared by 0 bases and J by 5 bases, with 7 bases between. The CDR3 has 13 residues. Germline lookup yields CDR1 KGHSH and CDR2 LQKENI. Written as DNA, the CDR3 is TGTGCCAGCTCACCACCCGCGGATTATGGCTACACCTTC. Translating gives CASSPPADYGYTF.

There are a few counts of this clonotype. This chain connects TRBV29-1 to TRBJ1-4; no reliable D call. V was trimmed by 6 bases and J by 6 bases, leaving 5 bases between them. The CDR3 is made up of 10 amino acids. Germline V CDR1 and CDR2: SQVTM, ANQGSEA. The CDR3 loop is CSVSDEKLFF. The CDR3 nucleotides read TGCAGCGTGAGTGATGAAAAACTGTTTTTT.

The V call is TRBV7-9, the J call TRBJ1-5, with TRBD1 identical over 7 bases. V shed 5 bases and J 5 bases; nucleotides not matched to a gene: 6. The CDR3 loop spans 14 amino acids. From germline, CDR1 is SEHNR and CDR2 FQNEAQ (reference sequence). The CDR3 DNA is TGTGCCAGCAGCCATGGGACAGTTCATCAGCCCCAGCATTTT. Its protein product is CASSHGTVHQPQHF.

In its sample, this clonotype was seen a few times. The V gene is TRBV20-1, the J gene TRBJ2-3, with 7 bases identical to TRBD1. The CDR3 length is 18 residues. CDR1 and CDR2 from the germline V gene are DFQATT and SNEGSKA (reference sequence). Trimming removed 6 bases from V and 4 bases from J; junction bases left unmatched: 22. The CDR3 bases are TGCAGTGCCCCGGCCACAGGGGCGTCCCCAAAGGGCTCAGATACGCAGTATTTT. Translating it yields CSAPATGASPKGSDTQYF.

V gene TRBV18 combines with J gene TRBJ2-1, with no clear D. The CDR3 runs to 11 residues. V lost 6 bases and J 8 bases, leaving 8 bases between the germline ends. Per the germline V gene, CDR1 is KGHSH and CDR2 is LQKENI. The CDR3 DNA follows: TGTGCCAGCTCTACAATCCATGAGCAGTTCTTC. The encoded protein is CASSTIHEQFF. The whole variable domain, filled in from reference TRBV18 and TRBJ2-1, reads NAGVMQNPRHLVRRRGQEARLRCSPMKGHSHVYWYRQLPEEGLKFMVYLQKENIIDESGMPKERFSAEFPKEGPSILRIQQVVRGDSAAYFCASSTIHEQFFGPGTRLTVL.

The rearrangement uses TRBV4-2 and TRBJ2-5; possibly TRBD2 for D (5 bases). The CDR3 length is 14 residues. Trimming shortened V by 3 bases and J by 11 bases, and 19 bases separated the two germline ends. Germline V CDR1 and CDR2: LGHNA, YNFKEQ. The CDR3 sequence: CASSHGDEREKQYF. The CDR3 bases are TGTGCCAGCAGCCACGGGGATGAGCGTGAGAAGCAGTACTTC.

This clonotype was picked up a small number of times. The chain couples TRBV11-2 to TRBJ2-1; TRBD1 matches at 8 bases. Germline CDR1 SGHAT, CDR2 FQNNGV. This CDR3 spans 14 amino acids. J lost 8 bases, V lost 2 bases, and 5 bases had no gene match. DNA for the CDR3: TGTGCCAGCAGCTTAAGACAGGGGCCGGATGAGCAGTTCTTC. Its translation: CASSLRQGPDEQFF.

This clonotype came up a few times. The chain links TRBV12-3 or TRBV12-4 to TRBJ2-3, with 8 nucleotides matching TRBD2. V shed 6 bases and J 2 bases; nucleotides not matched to a gene: 4. CDR3 length equals 14 residues. The CDR3 nucleotides are TGTGCCAGCAGAGCGCGGGGGGACACAGATACGCAGTATTTT. It translates to CASRARGDTDTQYF.

This clonotype appeared once. V is TRBV7-8 and J is TRBJ2-1, with 10 bases aligning to TRBD2. After removal of 5 bases from V and 9 bases from J, the junction contained 7 bases not matched to a gene. Germline V gene data show CDR1 as SGHVS and CDR2 as FQNEAQ. The length of the CDR3 is 14 residues. CDR3 region: CASSGTSVRGEQFF. As DNA, the CDR3 is TGTGCCAGCAGCGGGACTAGCGTTCGGGGTGAGCAGTTCTTC.

The chain links TRBV29-1 to TRBJ2-1; D tentatively reads TRBD1 or TRBD2 (6 bases each). The CDR3 contains 14 residues. Trimming pared 6 bases from V and 7 bases from J, leaving 19 bases between. CDR1 is SQVTM and CDR2 is ANQGSEA in the germline V gene. The CDR3 DNA follows: TGCAGCGTGACGGTAGGGGGGCGAACGAATGAGCAGTTCTTC. It is translated as CSVTVGGRTNEQFF.

The CDR3 bases are TGTGCCAGCACCCTAGGGGTGTTGGGGGCAGGGACTAGCGGGGAGGCCACAGATACGCAGTATTTT. Its protein is CASTLGVLGAGTSGEATDTQYF. The V call is TRBV11-2, the J call TRBJ2-3, with 13 bases matching TRBD2. Germline-derived CDR1 and CDR2 are SGHAT and FQNNGV. The CDR3 consists of 22 residues. J was trimmed by 2 bases and V by 7 bases; bases with no gene match: 24.

This chain joins TRBV28 and TRBJ2-7; either TRBD1 or TRBD2 may fit D (6 bases each). The CDR3 runs 13 residues. The germline CDR1 and CDR2 sequences are MDHEN and SYDVKM. V was shortened by 5 bases and J by 7 bases, with 15 bases between the two germline ends. The CDR3 region is CASSPLEGVEQYF. The CDR3 DNA follows: TGTGCCAGCAGTCCCCTGGAGGGGGTAGAGCAGTACTTC.

This clonotype was counted a few times. The chain joins TRBV20-1 to TRBJ2-5, with 10 bases matching TRBD1. V lost 0 bases, J lost 5 bases, and 9 bases stayed unmatched. This CDR3 contains 16 residues. Germline assignment: CDR1 DFQATT and CDR2 SNEGSKA (reference sequence). The CDR3 region is CSARDFGQGEVETQYF. DNA of the CDR3: TGCAGTGCTAGAGATTTCGGACAGGGGGAGGTCGAGACCCAGTACTTC.

This clonotype has just a few counts. J is TRBJ2-5 and V is TRBV7-8; TRBD2 agrees at 10 bases. The CDR3 loop spans 16 amino acids. In germline, CDR1 is SGHVS, CDR2 FQNEAQ. With 4 bases clipped from V and 2 bases from J, the junction kept 7 bases outside the gene matches. CDR3 residues: CASSSYLAGGQETQYF. In DNA, the CDR3 is TGTGCCAGCAGCTCCTATTTAGCGGGGGGACAAGAGACCCAGTACTTC.

The J gene is TRBJ2-5, the V gene TRBV2, with 9 nucleotides matching TRBD2. V was pared by 6 bases and J by 1 base, with 3 bases of the junction left unmatched. The germline V gene has CDR1 SNHLY and CDR2 FYNNEI. CDR3 length: 14 residues. The CDR3 region has the DNA TGTGCCAGCAGGCTAGCGGGGCTCCAAGAGACCCAGTACTTC. Residues: CASRLAGLQETQYF.

The sample holds a few counts of this clonotype. The chain couples TRBV13 to TRBJ1-6, with 9 nucleotides matching TRBD1. J gave up 0 bases and V 5 bases, and 5 bases lay outside the gene matches. Looked up from germline, CDR1 is PRHDT and CDR2 is FYEKMQ (reference sequence). CDR3 length: 17 amino acids. CDR3: CASSIRQGGSYNSPLHF. In DNA form, the CDR3 reads TGTGCCAGCAGCATCAGACAGGGGGGCTCCTATAATTCACCCCTCCACTTT.

This chain links TRBV28 with TRBJ2-5, with 7 positions matching TRBD1. V lost 5 bases, J lost 5 bases, and 11 bases stayed unmatched. The CDR3 has 15 amino acids. Germline CDR1 and CDR2: MDHEN and SYDVKM. Here the CDR3 DNA reads TGTGCCAGCAGTCCCCCACAGGGGCGGGCGGAGACCCAGTACTTC. Translated, it gives CASSPPQGRAETQYF.

This chain uses TRBV29-1 with TRBJ2-5; 8 positions agree with TRBD2. CDR1 and CDR2 (germline): SQVTM, ANQGSEA. This CDR3 comprises 15 residues. CDR3 in amino acids: CATPGGRGVQETQYF. CDR3 coding DNA: TGCGCGACGCCTGGGGGGCGGGGGGTCCAAGAGACCCAGTACTTC.

The V and J genes are TRBV2 and TRBJ2-7; 7 bases agree with TRBD1. The J call may be in error: the DNA end matches TRBJ2-5 better. The CDR3 extends over 14 amino acids. CDR1 is SNHLY and CDR2 is FYNNEI in the germline V gene. CDR3 protein: CASSDTDRFETQYF. CDR3 sequence (DNA): TGTGCCAGCAGTGATACGGACAGGTTTGAGACCCAGTACTTC.